This T cell receptor (beta chain) appears in the sequencing data of a study of regulatory T cells in long-lasting Graves disease. General study points: In persistent patients, shared public clonotypes (roughly 2,700) outnumbered those in new patients (nearly 1,000). Relative to newly diagnosed Graves' patients, persistent ones had lower TCR diversity.

This clonotype was observed at least ten times. As yet, its antigen is unknown. The V and J ends lost 2 bases and 2 bases, in that order; junction bases with no gene match: 6. Germline CDR1 and CDR2: SNHLY and FYNNEI. This CDR3 spans 15 amino acids. TCR beta libraries were built with iRepertoire HTBI primers and Arm-PCR of CDR3 regions. TCRdb itself ran the multiplex PCR reads through MiXCR, one entry per CDR3 protein. The repertoire has about 430,000 distinct CDR3 sequences, 15% of them found once; the top ten carry about 8.2%. Noted time point: newly diagnosed GD, antithyroid drugs for less than 3 months. From RNA extracted from PBMCs, the TCR library was made. These data also featured in a second study, about T cells in Graves' hyperthyroidism and ophthalmopathy. That work adds: First-round RT-PCR with HTBI primers amplified the TCR CDR3 region. Through a model of 13 V-J features, ophthalmopathy was separated from stable hyperthyroidism.

Material: peripheral blood mononuclear cells (PBMCs), obtained at new diagnosis, from a patient treated with antithyroid drugs. The chain recombines TRBV2 with TRBJ2-7, with 7 nucleotides matching TRBD2. This TCR was recovered from a woman between 35 and 50 years old with Graves disease. CDR3 loop: CASSEPTSMAYEQYF. CDR3 nucleotides: TGTGCCAGCAGTGAACCGACTAGCATGGCCTACGAGCAGTACTTC.